These 17 T cell receptor beta chains share one sample of origin, sequenced in a study of T cell changes during pregnancy in multiple sclerosis. The assay was immunoSEQ multiplex PCR, and TCRdb's table has in-frame clones only and misses some. The table lists about 59,000 clones, approximately 90% of them singletons. Here the sequenced sample was peripheral blood, taken in the third trimester of pregnancy. The receptors originated from a female donor in good health, enrolled as a control in a pregnancy study.

The CDR3 loop reads CSVEGSGATEAFF. Here the CDR3 DNA reads TGCAGCGTTGAAGGGTCAGGGGCCACTGAAGCTTTCTTT. V and J are TRBV29-1 and TRBJ1-1, with a tentative D call TRBD1 (6 bases). Looked up from germline, CDR1 is SQVTM and CDR2 is ANQGSEA. Trimming took 1 base from V and 4 from J, leaving 10 bases between them. The CDR3 totals 13 residues. The full variable domain, in which reference TRBV29-1 and TRBJ1-1 provide the parts outside the CDR3, is SAVISQKPSRDICQRGTSLTIQCQVDSQVTMMFWYRQQPGQSLTLIATANQGSEATYESGFVIDKFPISRPNLTFSTLTVSNMSPEDSSIYLCSVEGSGATEAFFGQGTRLTVV.

The genes are TRBV7-3 and TRBJ2-3, with 8 bases aligning to TRBD1. Germline-derived CDR1 and CDR2 are SGHTA and FQGTGA. Losses at the gene ends were 4 bases for V and 0 bases for J; bases not matched to a gene: 3. The CDR3 is 15 amino acids. CDR3 amino acids: CASSSGTGSTDTQYF. The CDR3 DNA follows: TGTGCCAGCAGCTCCGGGACAGGAAGCACAGATACGCAGTATTTT.

This chain joins TRBV5-4 and TRBJ1-1; 9 bases agree with TRBD1. J gave up 7 bases and V 2 bases, and 6 bases lay outside the gene matches. This CDR3 spans 14 amino acids. The germline V gene has CDR1 SGHNT and CDR2 YYREEE (reference sequence). In nucleotides, the CDR3 is TGTGCCAGCAGCTTAACAGGGGGCCCAGGTGAAGCTTTCTTT. It is translated as CASSLTGGPGEAFF.

This clone came up once. In nucleotides, the CDR3 is TGTGCCAGCAGTTTCCATACGAGGGAGGGAAACTACGAGCAGTACTTC. It translates to CASSFHTREGNYEQYF. This chain connects TRBV27 to TRBJ2-7; 7 bases match TRBD2. This CDR3 spans 16 amino acids. CDR1 is MNHEY, CDR2 SMNVEV, per germline (reference sequence). Trimming cost V 3 bases and J 3 bases; bases outside gene matches: 11.

About this clone itself: Other DNA sequences in the same sample also yield this CDR3. The chain couples TRBV9 to TRBJ1-3; D gene unclear. This CDR3 is 14 amino acids long. Germline V lookup: CDR1 SGDLS, CDR2 YYNGEE. Trimming left V 0 bases short and J 2 bases short, with 6 bases between. CDR3: CASSVGGAGNTIYF. In DNA form, the CDR3 reads TGTGCCAGCAGCGTAGGAGGAGCTGGAAACACCATATATTTT.

The chain has TRBV27 and TRBJ1-1; D unresolved. The V and J ends lost 4 bases and 2 bases respectively, with 14 bases between them. The CDR3 totals 15 residues. From germline, CDR1 is MNHEY and CDR2 SMNVEV (reference sequence). The CDR3 region is CASSSSGRLNTEAFF. CDR3 nucleotide sequence: TGTGCCAGCAGTTCATCGGGCAGGCTCAACACTGAAGCTTTCTTT.

The CDR3 nucleotides are TGCGCCAGCAGCTTGACCGGGACAGGGAGGGAAAAACTGTTTTTT. Translating it yields CASSLTGTGREKLFF. V and J are TRBV5-1 and TRBJ1-4, with 9 bases fitting TRBD1. Germline-derived CDR1 and CDR2 are SGHRS and YFSETQ. The CDR3 runs 15 residues. V lost 1 base to trimming and J lost 8 bases; unmatched junction nucleotides: 6.

This clone was recorded once. CDR3 DNA sequence: TGTGCTAGTGGCACCGGACACAACTATGGCTACACCTTC. This gives the protein CASGTGHNYGYTF. This rearrangement joins TRBV12-5 to TRBJ1-2; TRBD1 is a possible D gene (5 bases). Looked up from germline, CDR1 is LGHNT and CDR2 is FRNRAP. V was pared by 6 bases and J by 2 bases, with 10 bases between. This CDR3 has 13 residues.

The V and J genes are TRBV6-1 and TRBJ1-6; possibly TRBD1 for D (5 bases). This CDR3 contains 15 residues. V lost 2 bases and J 12 bases, leaving 17 bases between the germline ends. The germline gives CDR1 MNHNS, CDR2 SASEGT. For the CDR3, the DNA is TGTGCCAGCAGTGAACTGGGTCAGGGTAGAGTACCCCTCCACTTT. Protein sequence: CASSELGQGRVPLHF.

A word on this clone: One end of the junction does not line up with germline, which may come from a read error. The rearrangement links TRBV28 to TRBJ2-7, with 9 bases lining up with TRBD2. The CDR3 loop spans 15 amino acids. Germline CDR1 is MDHEN and CDR2 is SYDVKM. The CDR3 sequence is CVSSAPGLARDEQYF. The DNA of the CDR3 is TGTGTCAGCAGTGCCCCGGGACTAGCTCGGGACGAGCAGTACTTC. Together with reference TRBV28 and TRBJ2-7, the CDR3 gives the full variable domain: DVKVTQSSRYLVKRTGEKVFLECVQDMDHENMFWYRQDPGLGLRLIYFSYDVKMKEKGDIPEGYSVSREKKERFSLILESASTNQTSMYLCVSSAPGLARDEQYFGPGTRLTVT.

The rearrangement uses TRBV7-3 and TRBJ2-1; 11 bases fit TRBD2. V shed 6 bases and J 2 bases; nucleotides not matched to a gene: 6. The germline CDR1 and CDR2 sequences are SGHTA and FQGTGA. The CDR3 covers 16 residues. This CDR3 reads CASSRIAGGTYNEQFF. In DNA, the CDR3 is TGTGCCAGCAGTCGAATAGCGGGGGGGACCTACAATGAGCAGTTCTTC.

V and J are TRBV7-9 and TRBJ2-1; 7 bases match TRBD1. The germline V gene has CDR1 SEHNR and CDR2 FQNEAQ (reference sequence). The CDR3 is made up of 17 amino acids. The V segment lost 5 bases and the J segment 10 bases; nucleotides outside the gene matches: 20. This CDR3 reads CASSRTTGTAEQGEQFF. The CDR3 bases are TGTGCCAGCAGCCGGACAACAGGGACAGCGGAGCAAGGGGAGCAGTTCTTC.

The DNA of the CDR3 is TGTGCCAGTAGTATTCGGGACAGCGCGGCAGATACGCAGTATTTT. The encoded protein is CASSIRDSAADTQYF. The chain employs TRBV19 and TRBJ2-3, with 7 bases matching TRBD1. Looked up from germline, CDR1 is LNHDA and CDR2 is SQIVND (reference sequence). This CDR3 has 15 amino acids. J gave up 4 bases and V 3 bases, and 7 bases lay outside the gene matches.

The chain recombines TRBV10-3 with TRBJ2-3; TRBD1 is a possible D gene (5 bases). Germline assignment: CDR1 ENHRY and CDR2 SYGVKD. The ends were cut back, 10 bases at V and 2 bases at J, with 13 bases in the middle. The CDR3 is 13 amino acids. CDR3 residues: CATTTEYTDTQYF. In DNA form, the CDR3 reads TGTGCCACTACGACAGAATACACAGATACGCAGTATTTT.

The chain links TRBV15 to TRBJ1-1; possibly TRBD1 for D (5 bases). The CDR3 loop spans 14 amino acids. Germline V lookup: CDR1 LNHNV, CDR2 YYDKDF (reference sequence). The ends were cut back, 1 base at V and 8 bases at J, with 14 bases in the middle. DNA of the CDR3: TGTGCCACCAGCAGAGGCGGGGTAGGACACGAAGCTTTCTTT. It translates to CATSRGGVGHEAFF.

The rearrangement joins TRBV4-3 to TRBJ2-5; 7 bases match TRBD2. From germline, CDR1 is LGHNA and CDR2 YSLEER. The length of the CDR3 is 16 residues. After removal of 4 bases from V and 3 bases from J, the junction contained 11 bases not matched to a gene. The CDR3 nucleotides read TGCGCCAGCAGCCCTATGCGTGGCGCGGGGGAAGAGACCCAGTACTTC. It specifies CASSPMRGAGEETQYF.

This chain joins TRBV28 and TRBJ2-1, with 12 bases aligning to TRBD2. In germline, CDR1 is MDHEN, CDR2 SYDVKM. V dropped 6 bases and J dropped 10; count of bases not matched to a gene: 7. This CDR3 contains 14 residues. The CDR3 sequence: CASRRLAGDREQFF. The DNA for the CDR3 is TGTGCCAGCAGACGACTAGCGGGAGATCGCGAGCAGTTCTTC.